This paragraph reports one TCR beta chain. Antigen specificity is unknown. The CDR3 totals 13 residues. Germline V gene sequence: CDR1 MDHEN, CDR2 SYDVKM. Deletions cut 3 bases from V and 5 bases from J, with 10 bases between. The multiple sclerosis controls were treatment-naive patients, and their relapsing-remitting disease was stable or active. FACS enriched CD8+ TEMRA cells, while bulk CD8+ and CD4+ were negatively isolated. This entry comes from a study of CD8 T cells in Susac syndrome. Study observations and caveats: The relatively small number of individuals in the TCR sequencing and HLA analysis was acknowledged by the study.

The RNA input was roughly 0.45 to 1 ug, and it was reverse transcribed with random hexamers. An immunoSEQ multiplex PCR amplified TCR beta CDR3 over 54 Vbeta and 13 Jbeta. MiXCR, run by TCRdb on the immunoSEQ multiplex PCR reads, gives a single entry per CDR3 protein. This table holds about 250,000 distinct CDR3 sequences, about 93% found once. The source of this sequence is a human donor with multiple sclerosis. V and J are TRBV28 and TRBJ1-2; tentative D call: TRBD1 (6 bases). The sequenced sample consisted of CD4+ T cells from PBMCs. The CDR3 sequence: CASSFQGKYGYTF. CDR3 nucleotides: TGTGCCAGCAGTTTTCAGGGGAAGTATGGCTACACCTTC.